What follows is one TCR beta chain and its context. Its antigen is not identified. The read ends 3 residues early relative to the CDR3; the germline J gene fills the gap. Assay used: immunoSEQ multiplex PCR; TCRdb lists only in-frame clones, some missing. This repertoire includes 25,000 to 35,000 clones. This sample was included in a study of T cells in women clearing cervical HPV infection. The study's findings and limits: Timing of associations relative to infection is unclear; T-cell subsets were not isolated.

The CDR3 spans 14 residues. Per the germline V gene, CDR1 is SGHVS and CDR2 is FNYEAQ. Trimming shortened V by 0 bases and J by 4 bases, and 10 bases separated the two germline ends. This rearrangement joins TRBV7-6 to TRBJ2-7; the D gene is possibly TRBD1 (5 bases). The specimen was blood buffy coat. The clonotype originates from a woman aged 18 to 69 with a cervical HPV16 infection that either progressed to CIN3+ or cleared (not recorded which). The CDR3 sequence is CASSLAQGYYEQYF. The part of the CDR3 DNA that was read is TGTGCCAGCAGCTTAGCCCAGGGTTATTACGAG.